Sequencing of this T cell receptor beta chain was carried out in a study of blood T cells in healthy people across ages. Notes on the study in general: There were more naive CD4+ cells and higher diversity in long-lived donors than in aged donors. Age showed a roughly linear inverse relationship with TCR beta diversity per million T cells.

With a J-beta primer mix and a sample-barcoded 5' primer, a second PCR ran about 6 to 11 cycles. Each cDNA was tagged by a template-switch adaptor containing 12 random nucleotides. TCRdb ran MiXCR on the 5' RACE reads and lists one entry per CDR3 protein. Found here are roughly 1.5 million distinct CDR3 sequences, less than 45% of them singletons; the top ten hold just over 4%. To note about this clonotype: Antigen specificity is unknown.

With 0 bases clipped from V and 3 bases from J, the junction kept 7 bases outside the gene matches. Germline-derived CDR1 and CDR2 are LGHNA and YSLEER. The CDR3 loop spans 16 amino acids. This sequence joins TRBV4-3 and TRBJ1-2; TRBD1 matches at 7 bases. Sequenced input: blood. The TCR originated in a woman between 18 and 29 years old in good health. DNA of the CDR3: TGCGCCAGCAGCCAAGACCCGGGACAGCCTGACTATGGCTACACCTTC. This codes for CASSQDPGQPDYGYTF.